This is a list of T cell receptor beta chains from one sample in a study of blood T cell repertoires in COVID-19. Generated by immunoSEQ multiplex PCR, the TCRdb table keeps only in-frame clones and is missing some. The sample has 40,000 to 50,000 clones; around four fifths are singletons. Material: peripheral blood. Source of these receptors: a man between 45 and 60 years old with active COVID-19. Both conserved end residues are part of each CDR3. D genes are given only for firm matches. Only some rows state a clone size, as once, few, many or a class for expanded clones.

cdr3_nt cdr3_aa j_call v_call clone_size d_call
TGCGCCAGCAGCCAAGTCCTAGCGGGAGCGCTCTACGAGCAGTACTTC CASSQVLAGALYEQYF TRBJ2-7 TRBV4-3 . TRBD2
TGCAGCGTTGAAGATCGGTCGGGAAACATTCAGTACTTC CSVEDRSGNIQYF TRBJ2-4 TRBV29-1 . .
TGTGCCATCAGTGATTGGAGTAGCTCCTACGAGCAGTACTTC CAISDWSSSYEQYF TRBJ2-7 TRBV10-3 . .
TGTGCCAGCGGGGAGGTCTATGGCTACACCTTC CASGEVYGYTF TRBJ1-2 TRBV25-1 . .
TGTGCCAGCAGCCGGGACAGAAATCAGCCCCAGCATTTT CASSRDRNQPQHF TRBJ1-5 TRBV5-6 . TRBD1
TGTGCCAGCAGCTTAAGAGGCCGGAACACTGAAGCTTTCTTT CASSLRGRNTEAFF TRBJ1-1 TRBV7-2 . .
TGTGCCAGCTACACAGGGTCCGGCTATGGCTACACCTTC CASYTGSGYGYTF TRBJ1-2 TRBV2 . .
TGTGCCAGCAGTTTCCCCCGGGACAGGGCCTACGCGAACACCGGGGAGCTGTTTTTT CASSFPRDRAYANTGELFF TRBJ2-2 TRBV6-2/TRBV6-3 . TRBD1
TGTGCCAGCAGGCGCTCGGGCGGGCCTAGCACAGATACGCAGTATTTT CASRRSGGPSTDTQYF TRBJ2-3 TRBV5-4 . .
TGTGCCAGCAGCTCGAGACTAGCGGCCAACACCGGGGAGCTGTTTTTT CASSSRLAANTGELFF TRBJ2-2 TRBV5-4 . TRBD2
TGTGCCAGCAGTTTTGGGACACACAACTATGGCTACACCTTC CASSFGTHNYGYTF TRBJ1-2 TRBV28 . .
TGTGCCAGCAGTGAATACCAGGGGAAGATCTACGAGCAGTACTTC CASSEYQGKIYEQYF TRBJ2-7 TRBV25-1 . .
TGCGCCAGCAGCCAAACCGGGACTTACAATCAGCCCCAGCATTTT CASSQTGTYNQPQHF TRBJ1-5 TRBV4-1 . .
TGTGCCAGCAGCTTATTACAGAACACCGGGGAGCTGTTTTTT CASSLLQNTGELFF TRBJ2-2 TRBV7-3 few .
TGCGCCAGCAGCTTGGGCCTAGGGAGGACTGAAGCTTTCTTT CASSLGLGRTEAFF TRBJ1-1 TRBV5-1 . .
TGTGCCAGCAGTTACGTGACAGGGACCACTGAAGCTTTCTTT CASSYVTGTTEAFF TRBJ1-1 TRBV6-5 . TRBD1
TGTGCCAGCAGCTTAGTCGGCGGGGGGGCCACAGATACGCAGTATTTT CASSLVGGGATDTQYF TRBJ2-3 TRBV11-3 . TRBD2
TGTGCCAGTAGTATGGACTCTAGCGGAAATACAGATACGCAGTATTTT CASSMDSSGNTDTQYF TRBJ2-3 TRBV19 . TRBD2
TGTGCCATCAGACCTCAGGGACTAGCGGGAGAGACCCAGTACTTC CAIRPQGLAGETQYF TRBJ2-5 TRBV10-3 . TRBD2
TGCAGCGCAGGCAGGACACGCGACAATGAGCAGTTCTTC CSAGRTRDNEQFF TRBJ2-1 TRBV29-1 . .
TGCGCCAGCCGACTAGCGGCGAACACCGGGGAGCTGTTTTTT CASRLAANTGELFF TRBJ2-2 TRBV5-1 . TRBD2
TGTGCCAGCAGCCAAGGGACGGGACAGTCAGGCTATGGCTACACCTTC CASSQGTGQSGYGYTF TRBJ1-2 TRBV4-2 . TRBD1
TGTGCCAGCAGCCTAGGGGCGGGGGCCAGCACAGATACGCAGTATTTT CASSLGAGASTDTQYF TRBJ2-3 TRBV11-1 . .
TGTGCCAGCAGCCAAGAAAGCGGGGATCACTATGGCTACACCTTC CASSQESGDHYGYTF TRBJ1-2 TRBV3-1/TRBV3-2 once .
TGCGCCAGCAGTAGGCTAGCGCTGAACAATGAGCAGTTCTTC CASSRLALNNEQFF TRBJ2-1 TRBV5-1 . .
TGTGCCAGCAGTTCTACACAGGGGGGCAATCAGCCCCAGCATTTT CASSSTQGGNQPQHF TRBJ1-5 TRBV6-5 . TRBD1
TGTGCCAGCAGCTTAAATTTCAAGGGGGACAGCCCCAATTCACCCCTCCACTTT CASSLNFKGDSPNSPLHF TRBJ1-6 TRBV7-3 . TRBD1
TGTGCCATCAGTGTGGACAGTCTTGGGGAGACCCAGTACTTC CAISVDSLGETQYF TRBJ2-5 TRBV10-3 once .
TGCGCCAGCAGCCTAATCAGCGGGAGAGTGCCCCACGAGCAGTACTTC CASSLISGRVPHEQYF TRBJ2-7 TRBV5-1 . TRBD2
TGTGCCAGCAGTGAACGAAGGGGTTCTTCACCCCTCCACTTT CASSERRGSSPLHF TRBJ1-6 TRBV6-1 . .
TGTGCCACCAGCAGAGATTGGGGATACAGGAATACCGGGGAGCTGTTTTTT CATSRDWGYRNTGELFF TRBJ2-2 TRBV15 . .
TGTGCCAGCAGCTTAGTAGGAGGGGGCGCTGGGGCCAACGTCCTGACTTTC CASSLVGGGAGANVLTF TRBJ2-6 TRBV7-2 . .
TGTGCCAGCCTGGACAGGGGGAACAATGAGCAGTTCTTC CASLDRGNNEQFF TRBJ2-1 TRBV3-1/TRBV3-2 . TRBD1
TGTGCCAGCAGTTACTCGCTTAGGACAGGGGTTTACGAGCAGTACTTC CASSYSLRTGVYEQYF TRBJ2-7 TRBV6-6 . TRBD1